Listed here are 8 T cell receptor beta chains from one sample, sequenced in a study of OX40 agonist ivuxolimab in advanced cancers. The method was immunoSEQ multiplex PCR; TCRdb's version includes in-frame clones alone and lacks a portion of them. This sample has tens of thousands of clones; 85% to 95% occur once, and the top ten carry approximately 9.9%. Sample: CD4+ or CD8+ T cells sorted from blood, taken in a trial of the OX40 agonist ivuxolimab. The receptors were sampled from an adult with an advanced solid tumor such as melanoma, head and neck, liver or kidney cancer.

The rearrangement uses TRBV10-2 and TRBJ2-2; D perhaps matches TRBD2 (6 bases). Per germline, CDR1 WSHSY and CDR2 SAAADI. This CDR3 spans 14 amino acids. Trimming took 4 bases from V and 7 from J, leaving 13 bases between them. The CDR3 is CASSGGKEGGELFF. The CDR3 DNA is TGCGCCAGCAGTGGAGGGAAGGAGGGCGGGGAGCTGTTTTTT.

The chain combines TRBV9 with TRBJ1-5, with D perhaps TRBD1 (6 bases). The CDR3 totals 16 residues. V shed 0 bases and J shed 2 bases, with 12 bases lying between them. The V gene's germline CDR1 is SGDLS and CDR2 YYNGEE. CDR3 DNA: TGTGCCAGCAGCGTAGGGGGAGGGGGTGGCAATCAGCCCCAGCATTTT. Residues: CASSVGGGGGNQPQHF.

In this sample, this clone turned up once. V is TRBV28 and J is TRBJ2-5; D is possibly TRBD1 (6 bases). The CDR3 consists of 12 residues. CDR1 is MDHEN and CDR2 is SYDVKM in the germline V gene. V was shortened by 7 bases and J by 3 bases, with 9 bases between the two germline ends. Here the CDR3 reads CASNHREETQYF. The CDR3 bases are TGTGCCAGCAACCACAGGGAAGAGACCCAGTACTTC.

This clone was detected once. The gene calls are TRBV2 and TRBJ2-1; tentative D call: TRBD1 (6 bases). V was pared by 5 bases and J by 0 bases, with 20 bases between. Germline CDR1 and CDR2: SNHLY and FYNNEI. The CDR3 length is 18 residues. The CDR3 nucleotides are TGTGCCAGCAGTCCTATCGGGACAAGGGCCACCTCCTACAATGAGCAGTTCTTC. Translation: CASSPIGTRATSYNEQFF.

J is TRBJ2-2 and V is TRBV2; D could derive from TRBD1 or TRBD2 (5 bases each). The CDR3 length is 14 residues. V was pared by 3 bases and J by 6 bases, with 11 bases between. Germline CDR1 and CDR2: SNHLY and FYNNEI. In DNA form, the CDR3 reads TGTGCCAGCAGTGACCGGGACGGGGCCGGGGAGCTGTTTTTT. It is translated as CASSDRDGAGELFF.

This chain joins TRBV9 and TRBJ2-3; 9 nucleotides align to TRBD1. The V gene end was trimmed by 1 base and the J gene end by 5 bases; junction bases not matched to a gene: 11. In germline, CDR1 is SGDLS, CDR2 YYNGEE. This CDR3 has 17 residues. The CDR3 nucleotides read TGTGCCAGCAGCGTAAACCCCCGGGACAGGGTGCAAGATACGCAGTATTTT. This sequence encodes CASSVNPRDRVQDTQYF.

The CDR3 nucleotides read TGTGCCAGCAGTTCGGGGCAGGGCTACGAGCAGTACTTC. Amino acids: CASSSGQGYEQYF. This chain joins TRBV27 and TRBJ2-7; either TRBD1 or TRBD2 may fit D (5 bases each). V dropped 4 bases and J dropped 3 bases, with 10 bases sitting between them. CDR3 size: 13 residues. Germline-derived CDR1 and CDR2 are MNHEY and SMNVEV (reference sequence).

The chain is built from TRBV10-3 and TRBJ2-7; D not resolved. The V gene lost 7 bases and the J gene lost 0 bases, with 4 bases spanning the gap. Germline CDR1 and CDR2: ENHRY and SYGVKD. The CDR3 length is 11 residues. CDR3 amino acids: CAITDSYEQYF. CDR3 coding DNA: TGTGCCATCACCGACTCCTACGAGCAGTACTTC.